The rows below give T cell receptor beta chains drawn from one sample of a study of CD8 T cells in ankylosing spondylitis. Each CDR3 protein is one row after TCRdb ran MiXCR on the 5' RACE reads. The table includes roughly 180,000 distinct CDR3 sequences, roughly 10% detected once. Sequencing was done on a sample of blood, either unsorted or a sorted T cell fraction (not recorded which). The source of these receptors is a female donor with ankylosing spondylitis or in good health (not recorded which). The CDR3 runs from the conserved cysteine through the conserved F or W. The order of the fields is J gene, V gene, D gene, clone size, CDR3 protein, CDR3 DNA. A D gene is named only where the DNA matches it firmly. Size is stated for part of the rows, as once, few or many counts, or as a class when the clone is expanded.

j_gene: TRBJ1-1
v_gene: TRBV29-1
d_gene: .
abundance: few
CDR3aa: CSISGGTEAFF
CDR3nt: TGCAGCATAAGTGGGGGGACTGAAGCTTTCTTT

j_gene: TRBJ1-1
v_gene: TRBV4-2
d_gene: .
abundance: many
CDR3aa: CASSPREDTEAFF
CDR3nt: TGTGCCAGCAGCCCTAGGGAGGACACTGAAGCTTTCTTT

j_gene: TRBJ2-3
v_gene: TRBV12-3/TRBV12-4
d_gene: TRBD2
abundance: many
CDR3aa: CASRDGTSGSTDTQYF
CDR3nt: TGTGCCAGCAGAGACGGGACTAGCGGGAGCACAGATACGCAGTATTTT

j_gene: TRBJ1-5
v_gene: TRBV28
d_gene: .
abundance: .
CDR3aa: CASMGGDWSNQPQHF
CDR3nt: TGTGCCAGCATGGGGGGCGATTGGAGCAATCAGCCCCAGCATTTT

j_gene: TRBJ1-1
v_gene: TRBV27
d_gene: .
abundance: many
CDR3aa: CASSAPHRDEAFF
CDR3nt: TGTGCCAGCAGTGCGCCTCACAGGGATGAAGCTTTCTTT

j_gene: TRBJ2-7
v_gene: TRBV4-3
d_gene: .
abundance: few
CDR3aa: CASSPSTSTYEQYF
CDR3nt: TGCGCCAGCAGTCCTTCGACTAGTACCTACGAGCAGTACTTC

j_gene: TRBJ2-1
v_gene: TRBV5-1
d_gene: TRBD2
abundance: many
CDR3aa: CASSLGLAGGISHEQFF
CDR3nt: TGCGCCAGCAGCTTGGGACTAGCGGGAGGAATAAGTCATGAGCAGTTCTTC

j_gene: TRBJ1-1
v_gene: TRBV29-1
d_gene: .
abundance: many
CDR3aa: CSVEDLQGEAFF
CDR3nt: TGCAGCGTTGAAGATCTTCAAGGTGAAGCTTTCTTT

j_gene: TRBJ2-4
v_gene: TRBV5-1
d_gene: TRBD1
abundance: many
CDR3aa: CASSFTDRPRNIQYF
CDR3nt: TGCGCCAGCAGCTTTACGGACAGGCCGAGAAACATTCAGTACTTC

j_gene: TRBJ1-6
v_gene: TRBV20-1
d_gene: TRBD1
abundance: .
CDR3aa: CSLDRVGSYNSPLHF
CDR3nt: TGCAGCCTGGACAGGGTCGGCTCCTATAATTCACCCCTCCACTTT

j_gene: TRBJ2-1
v_gene: TRBV5-6
d_gene: .
abundance: many
CDR3aa: CASSLEPGIYNEQFF
CDR3nt: TGTGCCAGCAGCTTGGAACCCGGGATCTACAATGAGCAGTTCTTC

j_gene: TRBJ2-1
v_gene: TRBV5-5
d_gene: .
abundance: .
CDR3aa: CASSLGHAAGSYNEQFF
CDR3nt: TGTGCCAGCAGCTTGGGCCATGCTGCCGGGTCCTACAATGAGCAGTTCTTC

j_gene: TRBJ2-7
v_gene: TRBV27
d_gene: .
abundance: .
CDR3aa: CASSLLSSYEQYF
CDR3nt: TGTGCCAGCAGTTTATTGAGCTCCTACGAGCAGTACTTC

j_gene: TRBJ2-1
v_gene: TRBV20-1
d_gene: TRBD2
abundance: .
CDR3aa: CSARESTSGIYNEQFF
CDR3nt: TGCAGTGCTAGAGAATCTACTAGCGGAATCTACAATGAGCAGTTCTTC

j_gene: TRBJ2-1
v_gene: TRBV6-1
d_gene: .
abundance: few
CDR3aa: CASSENMSYNEQFF
CDR3nt: TGTGCCAGCAGTGAAAATATGTCCTACAATGAGCAGTTCTTC

j_gene: TRBJ1-2
v_gene: TRBV5-8
d_gene: TRBD1
abundance: few
CDR3aa: CASSSEGAKTANYGYTF
CDR3nt: TGTGCCAGCAGCTCGGAGGGGGCCAAAACCGCTAACTATGGCTACACCTTC

j_gene: TRBJ2-7
v_gene: TRBV6-5
d_gene: .
abundance: .
CDR3aa: CASSYSGAYEQYF
CDR3nt: TGTGCCAGCAGTTATTCGGGGGCCTACGAGCAGTACTTC

j_gene: TRBJ2-7
v_gene: TRBV12-3/TRBV12-4
d_gene: .
abundance: few
CDR3aa: CASTLDSYYEQYF
CDR3nt: TGTGCCAGCACCCTAGACAGTTACTACGAGCAGTACTTC

j_gene: TRBJ2-1
v_gene: TRBV28
d_gene: TRBD2
abundance: .
CDR3aa: CASSPTSGSLYNEQFF
CDR3nt: TGTGCCAGCAGTCCGACTAGCGGGAGTTTGTACAATGAGCAGTTCTTC

j_gene: TRBJ2-5
v_gene: TRBV9
d_gene: .
abundance: .
CDR3aa: CASRVDDGQTQYF
CDR3nt: TGTGCCAGCAGGGTAGATGACGGGCAGACCCAGTACTTC

j_gene: TRBJ2-1
v_gene: TRBV12-3/TRBV12-4
d_gene: TRBD2
abundance: many
CDR3aa: CASASGRAEQFF
CDR3nt: TGTGCCAGCGCGAGCGGGAGAGCGGAGCAGTTCTTC

j_gene: TRBJ2-7
v_gene: TRBV16
d_gene: .
abundance: few
CDR3aa: CASSGQGSDEQYF
CDR3nt: TGTGCCAGCAGCGGCCAGGGATCTGACGAGCAGTACTTC

j_gene: TRBJ2-7
v_gene: TRBV7-6
d_gene: .
abundance: few
CDR3aa: CASSLDGLTSYEQYF
CDR3nt: TGTGCCAGCAGCTTGGATGGCCTCACCTCCTACGAGCAGTACTTC

j_gene: TRBJ1-1
v_gene: TRBV19
d_gene: TRBD1
abundance: .
CDR3aa: CASTTGGTEAFF
CDR3nt: TGTGCCAGCACCACAGGGGGGACAGAAGCTTTCTTT

j_gene: TRBJ2-1
v_gene: TRBV27
d_gene: TRBD2
abundance: .
CDR3aa: CASRLGGSEQFF
CDR3nt: TGTGCCAGCCGCCTCGGGGGGAGTGAGCAGTTCTTC

j_gene: TRBJ2-7
v_gene: TRBV5-4
d_gene: .
abundance: .
CDR3aa: CASSSDTYEQYF
CDR3nt: TGTGCCAGCAGCTCGGACACATACGAGCAGTACTTC

j_gene: TRBJ2-2
v_gene: TRBV12-5
d_gene: .
abundance: few
CDR3aa: CASGLPGELFF
CDR3nt: TGTGCTAGTGGTTTACCCGGGGAGCTGTTTTTT

j_gene: TRBJ1-2
v_gene: TRBV28
d_gene: .
abundance: .
CDR3aa: CASSPVDGGGYTF
CDR3nt: TGTGCCAGCAGCCCGGTGGACGGGGGTGGCTACACCTTC

j_gene: TRBJ1-4
v_gene: TRBV7-2
d_gene: .
abundance: .
CDR3aa: CASSLGQDTTNEKLFF
CDR3nt: TGTGCCAGCAGCTTAGGACAGGATACAACTAATGAAAAACTGTTTTTT

j_gene: TRBJ2-7
v_gene: TRBV27
d_gene: TRBD2
abundance: few
CDR3aa: CASSPKRESGYEQYF
CDR3nt: TGTGCCAGCAGTCCCAAGCGGGAGTCAGGATACGAGCAGTACTTC

j_gene: TRBJ2-7
v_gene: TRBV4-1
d_gene: .
abundance: few
CDR3aa: CASSQDLDLSSYEQYF
CDR3nt: TGCGCCAGCAGCCAAGATCTGGACCTGAGCTCCTACGAGCAGTACTTC

j_gene: TRBJ2-7
v_gene: TRBV27
d_gene: .
abundance: few
CDR3aa: CASSYRVGHEQYF
CDR3nt: TGTGCCAGCAGTTACAGGGTGGGTCACGAGCAGTACTTC

j_gene: TRBJ2-1
v_gene: TRBV4-3
d_gene: TRBD2
abundance: .
CDR3aa: CASSQGITSGPYNEQFF
CDR3nt: TGCGCCAGCAGCCAAGGGATAACTAGCGGCCCCTACAATGAGCAGTTCTTC

j_gene: TRBJ1-5
v_gene: TRBV4-3
d_gene: .
abundance: .
CDR3aa: CASSQDADSNQPQHF
CDR3nt: TGCGCCAGCAGCCAAGACGCGGATAGCAATCAGCCCCAGCATTTT

j_gene: TRBJ2-1
v_gene: TRBV5-1
d_gene: .
abundance: .
CDR3aa: CASSSTLLEAAFF
CDR3nt: TGCGCCAGCAGCTCGACGCTCCTAGAGGCGGCGTTCTTC

j_gene: TRBJ2-2
v_gene: TRBV11-2
d_gene: .
abundance: few
CDR3aa: CASSLGWRTGELFF
CDR3nt: TGTGCCAGCAGCTTAGGATGGCGCACCGGGGAGCTGTTTTTT

j_gene: TRBJ2-1
v_gene: TRBV20-1
d_gene: TRBD2
abundance: .
CDR3aa: CSARDPGLAGSSYNEQFF
CDR3nt: TGCAGTGCTAGAGATCCTGGACTAGCGGGAAGCTCCTACAATGAGCAGTTCTTC

j_gene: TRBJ2-3
v_gene: TRBV30
d_gene: .
abundance: few
CDR3aa: CALDGADTQYF
CDR3nt: TGTGCCTTGGACGGGGCAGATACGCAGTATTTT

j_gene: TRBJ2-7
v_gene: TRBV7-2
d_gene: .
abundance: many
CDR3aa: CASSFSIREYRGLEQYF
CDR3nt: TGTGCCAGCAGCTTCTCCATTCGGGAATACCGGGGGTTGGAGCAGTACTTC

j_gene: TRBJ2-7
v_gene: TRBV5-1
d_gene: TRBD1
abundance: .
CDR3aa: CASSSGRDRISGQYF
CDR3nt: TGCGCCAGCAGCTCAGGAAGGGACAGGATATCCGGGCAGTACTTC

j_gene: TRBJ2-1
v_gene: TRBV9
d_gene: TRBD1
abundance: few
CDR3aa: CASSVPKTGAADEQFF
CDR3nt: TGTGCCAGCAGCGTACCTAAAACAGGGGCGGCCGATGAGCAGTTCTTC

j_gene: TRBJ2-1
v_gene: TRBV4-3
d_gene: TRBD2
abundance: few
CDR3aa: CASSQLLGGNEQFF
CDR3nt: TGCGCCAGCAGCCAACTGCTGGGGGGGAATGAGCAGTTCTTC

j_gene: TRBJ1-4
v_gene: TRBV6-1
d_gene: .
abundance: .
CDR3aa: CASNRGREEKLFF
CDR3nt: TGTGCCAGCAACCGTGGGAGGGAAGAAAAACTGTTTTTT

j_gene: TRBJ2-3
v_gene: TRBV24-1
d_gene: .
abundance: many
CDR3aa: CATSDPEDTQYF
CDR3nt: TGTGCCACCAGTGATCCCGAGGATACGCAGTATTTT

j_gene: TRBJ2-1
v_gene: TRBV7-6
d_gene: TRBD2
abundance: .
CDR3aa: CASSFRLAGDEQFF
CDR3nt: TGTGCCAGCAGCTTTAGGCTAGCGGGAGATGAGCAGTTCTTC

j_gene: TRBJ2-1
v_gene: TRBV20-1
d_gene: TRBD2
abundance: .
CDR3aa: CSVSQGTSGYNEQFF
CDR3nt: TGCAGCGTGAGTCAGGGGACTAGCGGATACAATGAGCAGTTCTTC

j_gene: TRBJ1-5
v_gene: TRBV15
d_gene: TRBD1
abundance: few
CDR3aa: CASLGQENQPQHF
CDR3nt: TGTGCCAGCCTGGGACAGGAGAATCAGCCCCAGCATTTT